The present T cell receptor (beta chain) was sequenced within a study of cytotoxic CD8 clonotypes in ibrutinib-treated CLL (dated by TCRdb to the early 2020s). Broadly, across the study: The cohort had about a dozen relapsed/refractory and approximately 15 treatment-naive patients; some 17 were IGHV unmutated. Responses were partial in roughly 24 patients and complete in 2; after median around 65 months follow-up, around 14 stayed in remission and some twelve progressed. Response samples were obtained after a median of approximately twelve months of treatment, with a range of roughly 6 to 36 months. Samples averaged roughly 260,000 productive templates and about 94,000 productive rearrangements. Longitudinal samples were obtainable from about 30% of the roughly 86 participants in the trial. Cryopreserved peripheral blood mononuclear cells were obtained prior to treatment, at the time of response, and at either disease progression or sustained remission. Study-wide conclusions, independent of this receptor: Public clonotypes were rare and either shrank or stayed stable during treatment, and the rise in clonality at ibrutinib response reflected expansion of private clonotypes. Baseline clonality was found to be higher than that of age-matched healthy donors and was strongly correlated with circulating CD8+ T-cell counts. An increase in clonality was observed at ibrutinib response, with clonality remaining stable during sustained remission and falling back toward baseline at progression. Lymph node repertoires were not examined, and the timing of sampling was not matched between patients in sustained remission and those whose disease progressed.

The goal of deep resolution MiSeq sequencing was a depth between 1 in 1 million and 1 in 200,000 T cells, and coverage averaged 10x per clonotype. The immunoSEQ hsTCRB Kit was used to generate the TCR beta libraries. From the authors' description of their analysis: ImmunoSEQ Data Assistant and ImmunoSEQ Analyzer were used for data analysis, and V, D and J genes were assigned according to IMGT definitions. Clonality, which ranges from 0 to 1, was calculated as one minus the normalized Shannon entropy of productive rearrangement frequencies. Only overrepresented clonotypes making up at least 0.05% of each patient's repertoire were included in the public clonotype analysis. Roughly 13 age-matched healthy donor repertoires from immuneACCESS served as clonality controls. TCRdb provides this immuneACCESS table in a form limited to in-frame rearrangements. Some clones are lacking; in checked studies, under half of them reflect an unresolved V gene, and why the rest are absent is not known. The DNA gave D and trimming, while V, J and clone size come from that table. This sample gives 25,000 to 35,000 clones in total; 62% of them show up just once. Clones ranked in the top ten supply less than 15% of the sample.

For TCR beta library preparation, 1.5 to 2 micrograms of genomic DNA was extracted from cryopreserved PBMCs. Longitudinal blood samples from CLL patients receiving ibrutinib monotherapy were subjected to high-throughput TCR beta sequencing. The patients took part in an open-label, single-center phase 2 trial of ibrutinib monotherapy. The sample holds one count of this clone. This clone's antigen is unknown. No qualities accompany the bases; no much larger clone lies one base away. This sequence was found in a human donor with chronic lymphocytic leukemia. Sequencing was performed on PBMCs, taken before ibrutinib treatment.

The nucleotide sequence reads TGTGCCAGCAGCTTAGACCCTAGCGGAGCCTACGAGCAGTACTTC. It translates to CASSLDPSGAYEQYF. This sequence uses TRBV11-3 and TRBJ2-7, with 7 central nucleotides matching TRBD2. The CDR3 goes from the cysteine to the phenylalanine over 15 residues. Just CDR3 DNA is preserved here, 45 bases in frame from base 1. Clipping removes 0 bases from V and 2 bases from J, with 4 as the unmatched junction base count. CDR1 and CDR2 were assigned from the germline V gene as SGHNT and YENEEA.